The T cell receptor beta chain described here comes from a study of PD-L1 blockade in urothelial cancer. For the study at large: Patients had received 0 to 3 prior chemotherapy regimens. Analyses were performed on blood at 3 weeks after treatment start (the second dose) and at 6 weeks.

A note on this clone: Its antigen is as yet unknown.

Assay: immunoSEQ multiplex PCR; the TCRdb copy retains only in-frame clones and omits some. The sample contains around 110,000 clones, roughly 91% of which appear only once. Overall study results and limits: Tumor-associated blood clones were expanded more by durable-benefit patients at 3 weeks.

Sample time point: peripheral blood 6 weeks after treatment start. Patients each gave 1 to 8 samples, pretreatment and on-treatment. The specimen comprised PBMCs, sampled around atezolizumab (anti-PD-L1) treatment. This clonotype was sampled from a man aged 55 to 70 with urothelial cancer.

In DNA form, the CDR3 reads TGTGCCAGTAGTCTGGGACAGGGGACGCGAGGCTACACCTTC. Its protein product is CASSLGQGTRGYTF. This chain uses TRBV19 with TRBJ1-2; TRBD1 matches 10 bases. This CDR3 is built from 14 residues. The germline CDR1 and CDR2 sequences are LNHDA and SQIVND (reference sequence). J was trimmed by 8 bases and V by 5 bases; bases with no gene match: 8.